The 6 T cell receptor beta chains below come from one sample, sequenced in a study of control samples from healthy donors and cancer patients. Method: immunoSEQ multiplex PCR; TCRdb's copy keeps in-frame clones and lacks some. Altogether 85,000 to 90,000 clones are present, roughly 91% being singletons, with the ten largest covering roughly a tenth. Sequencing was carried out using PBMCs. The receptors stem from a woman aged 50 to 60 with colorectal cancer.

The J gene is TRBJ1-4, the V gene TRBV7-2; no clear D. Germline V gene sequence: CDR1 SGHTA, CDR2 FQGNSA. The germline V and J ends were trimmed by 0 bases and 4 bases, with 6 bases remaining between them. The length of the CDR3 is 14 residues. CDR3 amino acids: CASSLARINEKLFF. The CDR3 DNA sequence: TGTGCCAGCAGCTTAGCCCGGATTAATGAAAAACTGTTTTTT. Full variable domain (rest looked up from reference TRBV7-2 and TRBJ1-4): GAGVSQSPSNKVTEKGKDVELRCDPISGHTALYWYRQSLGQGLEFLIYFQGNSAPDKSGLPSDRFSAERTGGSVSTLTIQRTQQEDSAVYLCASSLARINEKLFFGSGTQLSVL.

The chain uses TRBV2 and TRBJ1-3; 9 nucleotides match TRBD1. The J segment lost 4 bases and the V segment lost 6 bases, leaving 7 bases of the junction unmatched. Germline CDR1 and CDR2: SNHLY and FYNNEI. The CDR3 loop spans 15 amino acids. As DNA, the CDR3 is TGTGCCAGCAGCGCAGGGACAGGGATCGGAAACACCATATATTTT. Amino acid sequence: CASSAGTGIGNTIYF. Combining the CDR3 with reference TRBV2 and TRBJ1-3 gives the whole variable domain EPEVTQTPSHQVTQMGQEVILRCVPISNHLYFYWYRQILGQKVEFLVSFYNNEISEKSEIFDDQFSVERPDGSNFTLKIRSTKLEDSAMYFCASSAGTGIGNTIYFGEGSWLTVV.

DNA of the CDR3: TGTGCCAGTAGTCCGAGCCCTGGACTGTTTATGAACACTGAAGCTTTCTTT. Protein product: CASSPSPGLFMNTEAFF. This sequence joins TRBV19 and TRBJ1-1; D is uncertain. The ends were cut back, 5 bases at V and 0 bases at J, with 19 bases in the middle. The CDR3 has 17 amino acids. Germline loops: CDR1 LNHDA, CDR2 SQIVND (reference sequence). Supplemented by reference TRBV19 and TRBJ1-1, the full variable domain reads DGGITQSPKYLFRKEGQNVTLSCEQNLNHDAMYWYRQDPGQGLRLIYYSQIVNDFQKGDIAEGYSVSREKKESFPLTVTSAQKNPTAFYLCASSPSPGLFMNTEAFFGQGTRLTVV.

CDR3 amino acids: CASSYSNEQFF. In DNA, the CDR3 is TGTGCCAGCAGTTACAGCAATGAGCAGTTCTTC. The rearrangement links TRBV12-3 or TRBV12-4 to TRBJ2-1; D gene ambiguous. This CDR3 contains 11 residues. Deletions cut 4 bases from V and 6 bases from J, with 4 bases between.

The V and J genes are TRBV6-1 and TRBJ1-5; D unresolved. Germline loops: CDR1 MNHNS, CDR2 SASEGT. V was shortened by 2 bases and J by 7 bases, with 12 bases between the two germline ends. The CDR3 spans 14 residues. CDR3 sequence: CASSERAGGQPQHF. The CDR3 bases are TGTGCCAGCAGTGAAAGGGCAGGAGGGCAGCCCCAGCATTTT.

The gene calls are TRBV5-1 and TRBJ1-1, with D hard to call. The CDR3 has 14 amino acids. The ends were cut back, 4 bases at V and 8 bases at J, with 18 bases in the middle. CDR1 and CDR2 from the germline V gene are SGHRS and YFSETQ. The CDR3 here is CASSQGFSGEEAFF. DNA of the CDR3: TGCGCCAGCAGCCAAGGGTTTAGTGGAGAGGAAGCTTTCTTT.